These 29 T cell receptor beta chains came from one sample sequenced in a study of T cells in Graves' hyperthyroidism and ophthalmopathy. TCR beta CDR3 regions were amplified from RNA transcripts. A first-round RT-PCR of the TCR CDR3 used the HTBI primer set. TCRdb re-called the multiplex PCR reads through MiXCR, storing one row per CDR3 protein. The table lists hundreds of thousands of distinct CDR3 sequences, about 45% of them singletons, with less than 9.5% in the top ten. Sequenced sample: peripheral blood or thyroid tissue (not recorded which). Every receptor here comes from an adult man with Graves' disease, either hyperthyroidism or ophthalmopathy (not recorded which).

This clonotype was detected only a few times. The V call is TRBV5-1, the J call TRBJ1-1; D may be TRBD1 (6 bases). V lost 2 bases to trimming and J lost 1 base, with 12 bases between them. CDR1 is SGHRS, CDR2 YFSETQ, per germline. CDR3 length equals 15 residues. The CDR3 DNA is TGCGCCAGCAGCTTCCGATGGGGGGCGAACACTGAAGCTTTCTTT. Translated, it gives CASSFRWGANTEAFF.

This clonotype was seen ten or more times. The rearrangement uses TRBV19 and TRBJ1-5, with a possible D match to TRBD1 (5 bases). Trimming removed 4 bases from V and 5 bases from J, with 12 bases in between. The CDR3 sequence is 14 residues long. Germline loops: CDR1 LNHDA, CDR2 SQIVND (reference sequence). In nucleotides, the CDR3 is TGTGCCAGTAGTACGGGACGGGGACATCAGCCCCAGCATTTT. It is translated as CASSTGRGHQPQHF.

The chain links TRBV7-3 to TRBJ2-7, with 8 bases fitting TRBD2. The V gene's germline CDR1 is SGHTA and CDR2 FQGTGA. The CDR3 length is 17 residues. V lost 5 bases and J lost 3; bases outside the gene matches: 15. CDR3 DNA: TGTGCCAGCAGCCCATTGGTCGGGGGGGCAAGCCTCTACGAGCAGTACTTC. As protein: CASSPLVGGASLYEQYF. The whole variable domain, filled in from reference TRBV7-3 and TRBJ2-7, reads GAGVSQTPSNKVTEKGKYVELRCDPISGHTALYWYRQSLGQGPEFLIYFQGTGAADDSGLPNDRFFAVRPEGSVSTLKIQRTERGDSAVYLCASSPLVGGASLYEQYFGPGTRLTVT.

The sample holds one count of this clonotype. The chain carries TRBV7-3 and TRBJ1-6; 8 bases match TRBD1. The V and J ends lost 5 bases and 8 bases, in that order; junction bases with no gene match: 5. This CDR3 has 14 residues. CDR1 and CDR2 (germline): SGHTA, FQGTGA. CDR3 region: CASSRGQGHSPLHF. CDR3 nucleotides: TGTGCCAGCAGCAGAGGACAGGGCCATTCACCCCTCCACTTT.

The V and J genes are TRBV4-1 and TRBJ2-7; no clear D. Germline lookup yields CDR1 MGHRA and CDR2 YSYEKL. This CDR3 region has 15 residues. Trimming took 0 bases from V and 7 from J, leaving 16 bases between them. CDR3 amino acids: CASSQEEALVGEQYF. The CDR3 DNA reads as TGCGCCAGCAGCCAAGAGGAAGCCCTGGTGGGAGAGCAGTACTTC.

The chain is built from TRBV20-1 and TRBJ2-7; TRBD1 is a possible D gene (5 bases). The V gene's germline CDR1 is DFQATT and CDR2 SNEGSKA (reference sequence). The CDR3 runs 13 residues. Trimming took off 0 bases at V and 1 base at J, with 7 bases between the two ends. The CDR3 loop reads CSARDQGSYEQYF. In DNA, the CDR3 is TGCAGTGCTAGAGATCAGGGATCCTACGAGCAGTACTTC.

The chain uses TRBV20-1 and TRBJ1-2; the D gene is possibly TRBD1 (6 bases). The germline V gene has CDR1 DFQATT and CDR2 SNEGSKA (reference sequence). V was cut by 0 bases and J by 5 bases, with 13 bases left in between. The CDR3 has 14 amino acids. Here the CDR3 reads CSARDLGGAYGYTF. CDR3 bases: TGCAGTGCTAGAGATCTCGGGGGGGCTTATGGCTACACCTTC.

V gene TRBV2 combines with J gene TRBJ1-2; D not resolved. Trimming removed 4 bases at V and 1 base at J, with 28 bases between. The CDR3 spans 20 residues. From germline, CDR1 is SNHLY and CDR2 FYNNEI. The CDR3 is CASSVPRLRELGLFNYGYTF. CDR3 sequence (DNA): TGTGCCAGCAGTGTCCCCCGGCTTAGAGAGTTGGGTCTATTTAACTATGGCTACACCTTC.

This clonotype was observed a handful of times. The rearrangement joins TRBV19 to TRBJ2-7; D remains ambiguous. The CDR3 runs 13 residues. CDR1 and CDR2 from the germline V gene are LNHDA and SQIVND (reference sequence). Trimming removed 6 bases from V and 5 bases from J, with 14 bases in between. The CDR3 protein is CASRNSPVDEQYF. The CDR3 coding sequence is TGTGCCAGTAGGAATTCTCCTGTCGACGAGCAGTACTTC. Together with reference TRBV19 and TRBJ2-7, the CDR3 gives the full variable domain: DGGITQSPKYLFRKEGQNVTLSCEQNLNHDAMYWYRQDPGQGLRLIYYSQIVNDFQKGDIAEGYSVSREKKESFPLTVTSAQKNPTAFYLCASRNSPVDEQYFGPGTRLTVT.

The V and J genes are TRBV20-1 and TRBJ1-5; 9 positions match TRBD1. V shed 0 bases and J 2 bases; nucleotides not matched to a gene: 8. This CDR3 has 17 residues. Germline loops: CDR1 DFQATT, CDR2 SNEGSKA (reference sequence). CDR3 nucleotide sequence: TGCAGTGCTAGAGATAACAGGGGGCCTATGGGCAATCAGCCCCAGCATTTT. Translating it yields CSARDNRGPMGNQPQHF.

Many counts were recorded for this clonotype. V usage is TRBV7-2 and J usage is TRBJ1-4; no firm D call. Germline V gene lookup returns CDR1 SGHTA and CDR2 FQGNSA. The CDR3 extends over 14 amino acids. The V gene lost 2 bases and the J gene lost 7 bases, with 11 bases spanning the gap. CDR3: CASSLFRVGEKLFF. The CDR3, as DNA: TGTGCCAGCAGCTTATTCCGGGTTGGTGAAAAACTGTTTTTT.

Turning to this clonotype: One end of the junction fails to match germline, which may point to a read error. The V and J genes are TRBV4-1 and TRBJ2-2; the D gene is possibly TRBD2 (5 bases). The CDR3 has 16 amino acids. Looked up from germline, CDR1 is MGHRA and CDR2 is YSYEKL. The CDR3 reads CASSPLGAAGTGELFF. Here the CDR3 DNA reads TGTGCCAGCAGCCCCCTAGGAGCGGCGGGCACCGGGGAGCTGTTTTTT.

This clonotype was found many times. V is TRBV19 and J is TRBJ1-2, with a weak D call TRBD1 (5 bases). The germline CDR1 and CDR2 sequences are LNHDA and SQIVND (reference sequence). This CDR3 has 12 residues. Trimming pared 8 bases from V and 8 bases from J, leaving 15 bases between. The DNA of the CDR3 is TGTGCCAGTCAGGGTCGGGTGCGCGGCTACACCTTC. It codes for CASQGRVRGYTF.

The gene calls are TRBV10-2 and TRBJ1-2; the D is unclear. V was shortened by 8 bases and J by 0 bases, with 4 bases between the two germline ends. Germline V gene lookup returns CDR1 WSHSY and CDR2 SAAADI. The CDR3 is made up of 11 amino acids. The DNA for the CDR3 is TGCGCCAGCTTGACTAACTATGGCTACACCTTC. Its protein product is CASLTNYGYTF.

The CDR3 reads CASSLVHRTEETQYF. The CDR3 coding sequence is TGCGCCAGCAGCTTGGTCCACAGGACCGAAGAGACCCAGTACTTC. This chain joins TRBV5-1 and TRBJ2-5, with a possible D match to TRBD1 (5 bases). V shed 0 bases and J shed 3 bases, with 12 bases lying between them. CDR3 size: 15 residues. Germline CDR1 and CDR2: SGHRS and YFSETQ.

The V call is TRBV6-5, the J call TRBJ2-5, with TRBD1 matching over 12 bases. The CDR3 extends over 15 amino acids. Germline V CDR1 and CDR2: MNHEY, SVGAGI. V lost 6 bases, J lost 5 bases, and 7 bases stayed unmatched. The CDR3 DNA follows: TGTGCCAGCAGCGGGACAGGGGGCGTAAGGGAGACCCAGTACTTC. Its protein product is CASSGTGGVRETQYF.

As for this clonotype: The conserved phenylalanine or tryptophan is not found at the CDR3 terminus, so this likely reflects a read error. The DNA is left out, because the CDR3 cannot be placed on it with certainty; the CDR3 is given as TCRdb lists it. The chain uses TRBV11-2 and TRBJ2-7; the D call of TRBD2 is as the table states it, not checked on the DNA. The CDR3 contains 16 residues when both ends are counted. Per the germline V gene, CDR1 is SGHAT and CDR2 is FQNNGV. CDR3 loop: CASSSRRGGKWLRAVL.

Turning to this clonotype: This could be a read error, since a much larger clone is one nucleotide away. The chain joins TRBV10-3 to TRBJ1-2; D possibly corresponds to TRBD1 (6 bases). Trimming removed 2 bases from V and 6 bases from J, with 10 bases in between. CDR3 length: 13 residues. CDR1 and CDR2 from the germline V gene are ENHRY and SYGVKD. This CDR3 is CAISETGTNGYTF. The CDR3 coding sequence is TGTGCCATCAGTGAGACCGGGACAAATGGCTACACCTTC.

V and J are TRBV6-2 or TRBV6-3 and TRBJ1-6, with D perhaps matching TRBD1 (6 bases). CDR3 size: 16 residues. Germline loops: CDR1 MNHEY, CDR2 SVGEGT. V dropped 0 bases and J dropped 7 bases, with 13 bases sitting between them. CDR3 DNA sequence: TGTGCCAGCAGTTACTCAGGGGGACGGCAAAATTCACCCCTCCACTTT. This gives the protein CASSYSGGRQNSPLHF.

The chain combines TRBV12-3 or TRBV12-4 with TRBJ1-1, with a weak D call TRBD1 (5 bases). The CDR3 has 13 residues. Trimming removed 6 bases from V and 6 bases from J, with 14 bases in between. CDR3 region: CASRQVSDAEAFF. The CDR3 DNA is TGTGCCAGCAGACAGGTCTCGGACGCTGAAGCTTTCTTT.

This clonotype appeared a few times. This rearrangement joins TRBV12-3 or TRBV12-4 to TRBJ1-5; unclear D gene. V was shortened by 3 bases and J by 4 bases, with 10 bases between the two germline ends. CDR3 length: 14 residues. The CDR3 coding sequence is TGTGCCAGCAGTTTTGATCCCGCTAATCAGCCCCAGCATTTT. Its translation: CASSFDPANQPQHF.

In its sample, this clonotype was seen many times. This chain links TRBV7-2 with TRBJ1-6; TRBD1 aligns across 7 bases. Trimming cost V 0 bases and J 5 bases; bases outside gene matches: 1. The CDR3 runs 15 residues. Germline V CDR1 and CDR2: SGHTA, FQGNSA. The CDR3 DNA follows: TGTGCCAGCAGCTTAGCTGGGACAGATAATTCACCCCTCCACTTT. Encoded protein: CASSLAGTDNSPLHF.

The rearrangement joins TRBV6-2 or TRBV6-3 to TRBJ2-5, with 11 nucleotides matching TRBD2. J gave up 5 bases and V 0 bases, and 11 bases lay outside the gene matches. The CDR3 is 18 residues long. Germline V lookup: CDR1 MNHEY, CDR2 SVGEGT. CDR3 in amino acids: CASSYSANSGRADETQYF. The CDR3 bases are TGTGCCAGCAGTTACTCTGCTAATAGCGGGAGGGCCGACGAGACCCAGTACTTC.

The CDR3 DNA sequence: TGTGCCAGCAGCCAACACTCCGGGGAGCTGTTTTTT. Residues: CASSQHSGELFF. J is TRBJ2-2 and V is TRBV3-1; no clear D gene. The CDR3 contains 12 residues. Germline V lookup: CDR1 LGHDT, CDR2 YNNKEL (reference sequence). Trimming took 2 bases from V and 6 from J, leaving 4 bases between them.

This clonotype was seen many times. The CDR3 DNA reads as TGTGCCACCAGTGATTTGCGGACTACTTATGGCTACACCTTC. Translated, it gives CATSDLRTTYGYTF. This chain connects TRBV24-1 to TRBJ1-2; no clear D. CDR1 is KGHDR and CDR2 is SFDVKD in the germline V gene. The ends were cut back, 0 bases at V and 5 bases at J, with 9 bases in the middle. This CDR3 is built from 14 residues.

This clonotype was found many times. V gene TRBV7-8 combines with J gene TRBJ1-6, with 7 bases lining up with TRBD1. Germline assignment: CDR1 SGHVS and CDR2 FQNEAQ. The CDR3 consists of 15 residues. J gave up 7 bases and V 6 bases, and 9 bases lay outside the gene matches. The CDR3 nucleotides are TGTGCCAGCAGGCCCAAGGGGGCTCGGAATTCACCCCTCCACTTT. This gives the protein CASRPKGARNSPLHF. The variable domain in full, completed from reference TRBV7-8 and TRBJ1-6, reads GAGVSQSPRYKVAKRGQDVALRCDPISGHVSLFWYQQALGQGPEFLTYFQNEAQLDKSGLPSDRFFAERPEGSVSTLKIQRTQQEDSAVYLCASRPKGARNSPLHFGNGTRLTVT.

This clonotype was counted between two and nine times. Here the CDR3 DNA reads TGTGCCAGCAGCGTAAGCGCGGGGAACACTGAAGCTTTCTTT. Residues: CASSVSAGNTEAFF. This rearrangement joins TRBV9 to TRBJ1-1; D is unclear. CDR1 SGDLS and CDR2 YYNGEE come from the germline V gene. The CDR3 has 14 amino acids. Deletions cut 1 base from V and 1 base from J, with 8 bases between.

This clonotype has more than one count but fewer than ten. A read error is possible here, since a much larger clone lies one base away. This chain joins TRBV12-3 or TRBV12-4 and TRBJ1-1; D is uncertain. The CDR3 covers 14 residues. V was trimmed by 2 bases and J by 7 bases, leaving 14 bases between them. Here the CDR3 DNA reads TGTGCCAGCAGTTTATCGGCAAGGGCGATTGAAGCTTTCTTT. This sequence encodes CASSLSARAIEAFF.

The J gene is TRBJ2-2, the V gene TRBV7-2; 7 bases align to TRBD1. Unmatched junction bases numbered 4, after V lost 1 base and J lost 8 bases. In germline, CDR1 is SGHTA, CDR2 FQGNSA. The CDR3 contains 14 residues. The CDR3 coding sequence is TGTGCCAGCAGCTTAGATCCGGACAGGGGGGAGCTGTTTTTT. The encoded protein is CASSLDPDRGELFF. Using reference TRBV7-2 and TRBJ2-2 for the parts outside the CDR3, the full variable domain is GAGVSQSPSNKVTEKGKDVELRCDPISGHTALYWYRQSLGQGLEFLIYFQGNSAPDKSGLPSDRFSAERTGGSVSTLTIQRTQQEDSAVYLCASSLDPDRGELFFGEGSRLTVL.